The rows below give T cell receptor beta chains drawn from one sample of a study of glioma-infiltrating T cells after dendritic cell vaccination. TCRdb's copy holds only in-frame clones and misses some; the assay was immunoSEQ multiplex PCR. Of tens of thousands of clones listed, around 86% were seen once; the top ten hold less than 7.5%. The material sequenced was blood, taken after dendritic cell vaccination. Every receptor here comes from a human donor with glioblastoma. Both conserved end residues are part of each CDR3. Each record gives: clone size, V gene, D gene, J gene, CDR3 protein, CDR3 DNA. The D gene is left open where the match is weak. Where a row states a size, it is once, few, many or the class of an expanded clone; other rows omit it.

-	TRBV18	TRBD1	TRBJ1-2	CASSPDRGYGYTF	TGTGCCAGCTCACCGGACAGGGGCTACGGCTACACCTTC
-	TRBV10-3	-	TRBJ2-1	CAISGTLDDEQFF	TGTGCCATCAGTGGGACATTGGACGATGAGCAGTTCTTC
-	TRBV19	TRBD1	TRBJ2-1	CASKRGQGGNEQFF	TGTGCCTCCAAGAGAGGACAGGGAGGCAATGAGCAGTTCTTC
-	TRBV18	TRBD1	TRBJ2-7	CASSPGQGAAYEQYF	TGTGCCAGCTCACCAGGACAGGGGGCAGCCTACGAGCAGTACTTC
-	TRBV5-1	TRBD1	TRBJ2-3	CASSPGGSTDTQYF	TGCGCCAGCAGCCCAGGGGGCTCTACAGATACGCAGTATTTT
-	TRBV6-1	TRBD1	TRBJ1-4	CASSGGQAEAATNEKLFF	TGTGCCAGCAGTGGGGGACAGGCGGAAGCGGCAACTAATGAAAAACTGTTTTTT
-	TRBV9	TRBD1	TRBJ2-3	CASSGRDRGSNTQYF	TGTGCCAGCAGCGGCCGGGACAGGGGGTCGAATACGCAGTATTTT
-	TRBV18	-	TRBJ1-1	CASSPGGPENTEAFF	TGTGCCAGCTCACCAGGGGGCCCGGAGAACACTGAAGCTTTCTTT
-	TRBV2	-	TRBJ2-1	CASSVVRENEQFF	TGTGCCAGCAGTGTGGTCAGGGAAAATGAGCAGTTCTTC
-	TRBV6-5	TRBD2	TRBJ2-2	CASNIAGGNTGELFF	TGTGCCAGCAACATAGCGGGGGGGAACACCGGGGAGCTGTTTTTT
-	TRBV7-2	TRBD2	TRBJ2-7	CASSPGLADSYEQYF	TGTGCCAGCAGCCCCGGACTAGCAGACTCCTACGAGCAGTACTTC
-	TRBV27	-	TRBJ1-6	CASSLSLNSPLHF	TGTGCCAGCAGTTTAAGCCTGAATTCACCCCTCCACTTT
-	TRBV2	-	TRBJ2-1	CASSRDSNNEQFF	TGTGCCAGCAGCCGGGACTCCAACAATGAGCAGTTCTTC
-	TRBV30	TRBD1	TRBJ1-1	CAWRRDRDTEAFF	TGTGCCTGGAGAAGGGACAGGGACACTGAAGCTTTCTTT
-	TRBV19	-	TRBJ2-7	CASSGHFPSTSYEQYF	TGTGCCAGTAGTGGGCACTTCCCCTCTACTTCCTACGAGCAGTACTTC
-	TRBV29-1	-	TRBJ1-1	CSVEFVQDTEAFF	TGCAGCGTTGAATTCGTACAGGACACTGAAGCTTTCTTT
-	TRBV7-9	-	TRBJ1-5	CASSSGRVGSNQPQHF	TGTGCCAGCAGCTCGGGCAGGGTGGGGAGCAATCAGCCCCAGCATTTT
once	TRBV6-1	-	TRBJ1-2	CASSPVPVYYGYTF	TGTGCCAGCAGCCCAGTCCCTGTATACTATGGCTACACCTTC
-	TRBV7-8	TRBD1	TRBJ1-4	CASSLVQGGAEKLFF	TGTGCCAGCAGCTTAGTTCAGGGGGGTGCTGAAAAACTGTTTTTT
-	TRBV5-1	TRBD1	TRBJ1-2	CASSFDRDRAAGGYTF	TGCGCCAGCAGCTTCGACCGGGACAGGGCGGCGGGGGGCTACACCTTC
-	TRBV7-8	-	TRBJ1-2	CASSLARGQGGYGYTF	TGTGCCAGCAGCTTAGCCAGGGGCCAGGGCGGCTATGGCTACACCTTC
-	TRBV5-1	TRBD2	TRBJ2-5	CASGLAGGLSETQYF	TGCGCCAGCGGCCTAGCGGGGGGGCTCTCAGAGACCCAGTACTTC
once	TRBV4-3	-	TRBJ2-5	CASSQELAPEETQYF	TGCGCCAGCAGCCAAGAGCTAGCTCCAGAGGAGACCCAGTACTTC
-	TRBV7-9	-	TRBJ1-1	CASSLGRGGFEASFF	TGTGCCAGCAGCTTGGGACGAGGGGGATTTGAAGCTTCTTTCTTT
-	TRBV15	TRBD2	TRBJ2-1	CATSRGRGGLVNEQFF	TGTGCCACCAGCAGAGGTCGGGGGGGCCTAGTCAATGAGCAGTTCTTC
-	TRBV10-3	TRBD2	TRBJ2-2	CAISEGAGGTGELFF	TGTGCCATCAGTGAGGGGGCGGGGGGCACCGGGGAGCTGTTTTTT
-	TRBV6-1	-	TRBJ1-5	CASSDLANQPQHF	TGTGCCAGCAGTGATTTGGCTAATCAGCCCCAGCATTTT
-	TRBV13	-	TRBJ2-7	CASSLGRTYEQYF	TGTGCCAGCAGCTTGGGGCGGACGTACGAGCAGTACTTC
-	TRBV5-8	-	TRBJ1-4	CASSLGTGEKLFF	TGTGCCAGCAGCTTAGGAACAGGCGAAAAACTGTTTTTT
-	TRBV6-5	-	TRBJ1-1	CASTLHGGTEAFF	TGTGCCAGCACCTTACATGGAGGCACTGAAGCTTTCTTT
many	TRBV7-9	-	TRBJ2-7	CASSRAAGPSYEQYF	TGTGCCAGCAGCCGAGCGGCGGGTCCGTCCTACGAGCAGTACTTC
-	TRBV2	-	TRBJ1-1	CASIRELADTEAFF	TGTGCCAGCATCCGTGAGCTGGCGGACACTGAAGCTTTCTTT
-	TRBV11-2	-	TRBJ2-2	CASSADRSNTGELFF	TGTGCCAGCAGCGCGGACAGATCGAACACCGGGGAGCTGTTTTTT
-	TRBV5-4	TRBD1	TRBJ2-1	CASSLGTGKVDEQFF	TGTGCCAGCAGCTTGGGGACAGGGAAAGTTGATGAGCAGTTCTTC
-	TRBV5-4	-	TRBJ1-2	CASSPFLRESYGYTF	TGTGCCAGCAGCCCCTTTCTGAGGGAGTCCTATGGCTACACCTTC
-	TRBV6-5	-	TRBJ2-7	CASSYSQTSYEQYF	TGTGCCAGCAGTTACTCGCAGACTAGCTACGAGCAGTACTTC
-	TRBV19	TRBD1	TRBJ1-1	CASSRVYTDRATEAFF	TGTGCCAGTAGTAGAGTCTATACAGACAGGGCCACTGAAGCTTTCTTT
-	TRBV2	TRBD1	TRBJ2-3	CASSGTGAGTDTQYF	TGTGCCAGCAGTGGCACAGGGGCGGGCACAGATACGCAGTATTTT
once	TRBV6-5	-	TRBJ2-1	CASSYDRSSYNEQFF	TGTGCCAGCAGTTATGATAGGAGCTCCTACAATGAGCAGTTCTTC
-	TRBV7-3	-	TRBJ2-2	CASSWDFANTGELFF	TGTGCCAGCAGCTGGGACTTCGCGAACACCGGGGAGCTGTTTTTT
few	TRBV19	-	TRBJ1-1	CASSIQGSNTEAFF	TGTGCCAGTAGTATACAGGGGTCAAACACTGAAGCTTTCTTT
-	TRBV6-1	-	TRBJ1-6	CASSRDNNSPLHF	TGTGCCAGCAGCCGGGACAATAATTCACCCCTCCACTTT
once	TRBV19	-	TRBJ1-6	CASSMGGTPLHF	TGTGCCAGTAGTATGGGGGGAACACCCCTCCACTTT
-	TRBV25-1	-	TRBJ2-2	CASSERDWGRGVTGELFF	TGTGCCAGCAGTGAAAGGGATTGGGGCAGGGGAGTTACCGGGGAGCTGTTTTTT
-	TRBV7-2	-	TRBJ1-2	CASSLGLTAGGYTF	TGTGCCAGCAGCTTAGGCCTTACAGCGGGGGGCTACACCTTC
few	TRBV5-1	-	TRBJ2-7	CASSLGYRTVLYEQYF	TGCGCCAGCAGCTTGGGTTACAGGACAGTCCTATACGAGCAGTACTTC
-	TRBV7-8	-	TRBJ2-7	CASSFETASYEQYF	TGTGCCAGCAGCTTTGAGACAGCCTCCTACGAGCAGTACTTC
-	TRBV5-1	-	TRBJ2-2	CASSLLRGATGELFF	TGCGCCAGCAGCTTACTCAGGGGTGCCACCGGGGAGCTGTTTTTT
-	TRBV18	TRBD1	TRBJ2-1	CASSPKGAVQFF	TGTGCCAGCTCACCAAAGGGGGCGGTCCAGTTCTTC
-	TRBV30	TRBD1	TRBJ1-2	CAWSGTGAVENYGYTF	TGTGCCTGGAGTGGGACAGGGGCTGTTGAGAACTATGGCTACACCTTC
-	TRBV30	-	TRBJ2-2	CAWSKPGTKITGELFF	TGTGCCTGGAGCAAACCCGGGACAAAGATCACCGGGGAGCTGTTTTTT
few	TRBV9	TRBD2	TRBJ2-7	CASSVASGGEQYF	TGTGCCAGCAGCGTGGCTAGCGGGGGGGAGCAGTACTTC
-	TRBV18	-	TRBJ1-1	CASSPNPENTEAFF	TGTGCCAGCTCACCTAACCCAGAGAACACTGAAGCTTTCTTT